This entry lists 31 T cell receptor beta chains sequenced from one sample in a study of blood T cells in healthy people across ages (dated by TCRdb to between 2015 and 2017). To prepare the library, 5' RACE was applied. The sequencer listed for this sample is Illumina HiSeq 2500. A second PCR of 7 to 11 cycles was performed with a sample-barcoded 5' primer and a J-beta primer mix. TCRdb reran the public reads through fastp at Q25 and MiXCR, keeping productive beta chains. Each CDR3 protein appears once, grouped with its most common genes and DNA. The sample table records about 670,000 distinct CDR3 sequences; about 50% of these occur just once. The ten largest clonotypes hold approximately 13% of the sample. Sequenced input: blood. These receptors were obtained from an elderly woman in good health.

There are many counts of this clonotype. The gene calls are TRBV28 and TRBJ2-6, with D unresolved. Trimming took 3 bases from V and 2 from J, leaving 8 bases between them. The CDR3 totals 15 residues. CDR1 is MDHEN, CDR2 SYDVKM, per germline. In nucleotides, the CDR3 is TGTGCCAGCAGTTTCGTAGAGACTGGGGCCAACGTCCTGACTTTC. It yields the protein CASSFVETGANVLTF.

This rearrangement joins TRBV7-2 to TRBJ2-3, with no clear D. CDR1 and CDR2 (germline): SGHTA, FQGNSA. Trimming left V 1 base short and J 10 bases short, with 18 bases between. CDR3 size: 15 residues. The DNA of the CDR3 is TGTGCCAGCAGCTTAGTCGGACGAACGGCAGTTCCGCAGTATTTT. It specifies CASSLVGRTAVPQYF.

V and J are TRBV4-1 and TRBJ2-1; 13 nucleotides align to TRBD2. Trimming removed 2 bases from V and 8 bases from J; junction bases left unmatched: 6. Germline V gene sequence: CDR1 MGHRA, CDR2 YSYEKL. This CDR3 is 16 amino acids long. DNA for the CDR3: TGCGCCAGCAGCCAACAACTAGCGGGGGGGCAGGATGAGCAGTTCTTC. Protein product: CASSQQLAGGQDEQFF.

The DNA of the CDR3 is TGTGCCAGCAGATTCGGGGAAGAGACCCAGTACTTC. Protein sequence: CASRFGEETQYF. The chain combines TRBV12-3 or TRBV12-4 with TRBJ2-4, with D tentatively TRBD2 (5 bases). TRBJ2-5 matches the DNA end more closely, so the J call is doubtful. The CDR3 contains 12 residues.

Only a few counts were recorded for this clonotype. This chain uses TRBV3-1 with TRBJ1-2, with 7 nucleotides matching TRBD1. The trim removed 2 bases at V and 4 bases at J, leaving 4 bases unmatched. The CDR3 length is 14 residues. Germline assignment: CDR1 LGHDT and CDR2 YNNKEL (reference sequence). The CDR3 region has the DNA TGTGCCAGCAGCCAAACGGCAGGGGGCTATGGCTACACCTTC. It specifies CASSQTAGGYGYTF.

This clonotype appeared a few times. This rearrangement joins TRBV7-9 to TRBJ2-1, with TRBD2 matching 14 bases. Near its end, the DNA agrees better with TRBJ2-7, so the J call may be wrong. CDR1 and CDR2 from the germline V gene are SEHNR and FQNEAQ (reference sequence). The CDR3 length is 16 residues. The CDR3 DNA is TGTGCCAGCAGCTTCGGGACTAGCGGGAGATACAATGAGCAGTACTTC. As protein: CASSFGTSGRYNEQYF.

V is TRBV20-1 and J is TRBJ2-5, with TRBD1 matching over 7 bases. The junction had 7 bases not matched to a gene; V was cut back by 6 bases and J by 0 bases. The germline gives CDR1 DFQATT, CDR2 SNEGSKA (reference sequence). This CDR3 has 14 residues. The CDR3 here is CSAREGAYQETQYF. The CDR3 nucleotides are TGCAGTGCACGTGAGGGGGCCTACCAAGAGACCCAGTACTTC.

As regards this clonotype: This clone may be a read error of a much larger clone one base away. Likely a read error: the CDR3 ends without its conserved phenylalanine or tryptophan. The chain recombines TRBV12-3 or TRBV12-4 with TRBJ2-1; D unresolved. Trimming removed 6 bases from V and 9 bases from J, with 15 bases in between. The CDR3 is 13 amino acids. The CDR3 protein is CASRSWSDGEQFS. In nucleotides, the CDR3 is TGTGCCAGCAGGTCCTGGAGCGACGGTGAGCAGTTCTCC.

The chain employs TRBV6-2 or TRBV6-3 and TRBJ1-5; the match to TRBD1 covers 8 bases. V trimming: 8 bases; J trimming: 4 bases; junction bases outside the gene matches: 4. The CDR3 is made up of 13 amino acids. CDR1 is MNHEY and CDR2 is SVGEGT in the germline V gene. The CDR3 DNA follows: TGTGCCAGCGTCGACAGGGGTAATCAGCCCCAGCATTTT. Amino acids: CASVDRGNQPQHF.

This clonotype was recorded a few times. The rearrangement links TRBV4-1 to TRBJ2-3; D is perhaps TRBD1 (7 bases). The CDR3 has 18 amino acids. Germline V CDR1 and CDR2: MGHRA, YSYEKL. The ends were cut back, 4 bases at V and 2 bases at J, with 22 bases in the middle. CDR3 bases: TGCGCCAGCAGCCCCCGACAGGGTCGGGGGCCGATCACAGATACGCAGTATTTT. Its protein is CASSPRQGRGPITDTQYF.

Written as DNA, the CDR3 is TGTGCCAGCAGCCGAAGCGACGGGCTAGACGAGCAGTACTTC. Its translation: CASSRSDGLDEQYF. The chain combines TRBV12-3 or TRBV12-4 with TRBJ2-5; D remains unclear. The J call could be wrong; TRBJ2-7 is a better fit for the DNA end. The CDR3 spans 14 residues.

This clonotype has more than one count but fewer than ten. V usage is TRBV6-2 or TRBV6-3 and J usage is TRBJ2-1; TRBD2 matches at 10 bases. V gave up 6 bases and J gave up 8 bases; unmatched junction bases: 4. Germline V gene lookup returns CDR1 MNHEY and CDR2 SVGEGT. The CDR3 runs 13 residues. CDR3 residues: CASRSSGGYEQFF. The CDR3 coding sequence is TGTGCCAGCAGATCTAGCGGGGGCTATGAGCAGTTCTTC.

This clonotype came up once. The chain carries TRBV29-1 and TRBJ2-3; D tentatively fits TRBD1 or TRBD2 (5 bases each). V shed 6 bases and J shed 4 bases, with 14 bases lying between them. The CDR3 has 13 residues. Germline lookup yields CDR1 SQVTM and CDR2 ANQGSEA. The CDR3 DNA follows: TGCAGCGTCGGGACGGAGTTCGCAGATACGCAGTATTTT. Translating gives CSVGTEFADTQYF.

This clonotype was found many times. V usage is TRBV7-9 and J usage is TRBJ2-1; TRBD2 aligns across 7 bases. CDR3 length: 18 amino acids. CDR1 SEHNR and CDR2 FQNEAQ come from the germline V gene (reference sequence). V was clipped by 5 bases and J by 0 bases; unmatched bases: 13. CDR3 protein: CASSLVSGTISSYNEQFF. The CDR3 region has the DNA TGTGCCAGCAGCCTCGTCAGCGGGACTATCAGCTCCTACAATGAGCAGTTCTTC.

The chain is built from TRBV24-1 and TRBJ2-1, with TRBD2 matching over 7 bases. CDR3 length: 13 residues. V lost 6 bases to trimming and J lost 9 bases; unmatched junction nucleotides: 7. Germline CDR1 reads KGHDR; CDR2 reads SFDVKD. DNA of the CDR3: TGTGCCACCAGTAGGCCTAGCGGCGGTGAGCAGTTCTTC. Translating it yields CATSRPSGGEQFF.

The chain employs TRBV7-2 and TRBJ1-1; TRBD1 is a possible D gene (5 bases). The CDR3 spans 13 residues. Germline CDR1 is SGHTA and CDR2 is FQGNSA. Trimming cost V 4 bases and J 7 bases, with 13 bases left between them. CDR3 DNA: TGTGCCAGCAGCTCGACCCCGGGACTTGAAGCTTTCTTT. The encoded protein is CASSSTPGLEAFF.

This clonotype occurred once. This sequence joins TRBV20-1 and TRBJ2-1; no clear D gene. V was clipped by 3 bases and J by 8 bases, with 8 bases between them. The CDR3 totals 11 residues. CDR1 is DFQATT and CDR2 is SNEGSKA in the germline V gene (reference sequence). The CDR3 nucleotides read TGCAGTGCTAGTGTCGGATATGAGCAGTTCTTC. Its protein product is CSASVGYEQFF.

This chain joins TRBV5-1 and TRBJ2-3, with TRBD2 matching over 10 bases. Germline CDR1 is SGHRS and CDR2 is YFSETQ. There are 15 residues in the CDR3. Trimming removed 4 bases from V and 9 bases from J; junction bases left unmatched: 11. The CDR3 DNA follows: TGCGCCAGCAGCAAGGAAGCTAGCGGGAGTCGCACGCAGTATTTT. This codes for CASSKEASGSRTQYF.

The chain uses TRBV5-1 and TRBJ1-2, with 8 nucleotides matching TRBD1. CDR3 size: 19 residues. CDR1 and CDR2 from the germline V gene are SGHRS and YFSETQ. Losses at the gene ends were 4 bases for V and 6 bases for J; bases not matched to a gene: 23. The CDR3 sequence: CASSPIRGRSGFLFNGYTF. CDR3 in DNA: TGCGCCAGCAGCCCAATCAGGGGGCGTTCGGGTTTCTTGTTTAATGGCTACACCTTC.

This chain joins TRBV5-1 and TRBJ1-4; tentatively, D is TRBD1 (5 bases). V lost 0 bases and J 3 bases, leaving 9 bases between the germline ends. In germline, CDR1 is SGHRS, CDR2 YFSETQ. This CDR3 contains 15 residues. The CDR3 loop reads CASSLGGSANEKLFF. The CDR3 coding sequence is TGCGCCAGCAGCTTGGGGGGGAGCGCTAATGAAAAACTGTTTTTT.

As for this clonotype: Being one base from a much bigger clone, this may be a read error. The CDR3 spells CASSWGTGNEQFF. In nucleotides, the CDR3 is TGCGCCAGCAGCTGGGGGACAGGGAATGAGCAGTTCTTC. The chain has TRBV5-1 and TRBJ2-1, with 9 bases identical to TRBD1. J was trimmed by 7 bases and V by 3 bases; bases with no gene match: 2. Per the germline V gene, CDR1 is SGHRS and CDR2 is YFSETQ. The CDR3 is 13 amino acids.

The V and J genes are TRBV2 and TRBJ2-7; no definite D call. Germline V lookup: CDR1 SNHLY, CDR2 FYNNEI. This CDR3 region has 11 residues. V lost 6 bases to trimming and J lost 7 bases, with 10 bases between them. The CDR3 protein is CASRGYNEQYF. CDR3 sequence (DNA): TGTGCCAGCAGAGGGTACAATGAGCAGTACTTC.

The chain combines TRBV29-1 with TRBJ2-2; no firm D call. V lost 1 base to trimming and J lost 5 bases, with 2 bases between them. Germline V CDR1 and CDR2: SQVTM, ANQGSEA. The CDR3 length is 11 residues. The CDR3 is CSVEATGELFF. DNA for the CDR3: TGCAGCGTTGAAGCAACCGGGGAGCTGTTTTTT.

This chain connects TRBV3-1 to TRBJ2-1; a possible D gene is TRBD2 (7 bases). Trimming left V 4 bases short and J 4 bases short, with 17 bases between. The CDR3 contains 16 residues. Germline assignment: CDR1 LGHDT and CDR2 YNNKEL (reference sequence). The CDR3 DNA sequence: TGTGCCAGCAGCCTGGGGGCGGGGGCCATTTACAATGAGCAGTTCTTC. This translates into CASSLGAGAIYNEQFF.

This rearrangement joins TRBV7-2 to TRBJ2-7; D possibly uses TRBD1 or TRBD2 (5 bases each). CDR1 and CDR2 (germline): SGHTA, FQGNSA. CDR3 length equals 15 residues. V was cut by 5 bases and J by 7 bases, with 21 bases left in between. The DNA of the CDR3 is TGTGCCAGCAGCCCCCGAGGGACCAACTACAATGAGCAGTACTTC. Protein sequence: CASSPRGTNYNEQYF.

The chain combines TRBV9 with TRBJ2-3; 9 bases are a match to TRBD2. CDR1 and CDR2 from the germline V gene are SGDLS and YYNGEE. This CDR3 is 15 amino acids long. The V segment lost 8 bases and the J segment 11 bases; nucleotides outside the gene matches: 18. For the CDR3, the DNA is TGTGCCAGTAGCCCAGGGACTAGCTGGGCCTTTGGGCAGTATTTT. Encoded protein: CASSPGTSWAFGQYF.

This clonotype was recorded at least ten times. The chain has TRBV12-3 or TRBV12-4 and TRBJ1-5, with a tentative D call TRBD1 (5 bases). V lost 6 bases and J lost 3, with 12 bases in between. This CDR3 comprises 14 residues. The CDR3 is CASSRDGFNQPQHF. The DNA of the CDR3 is TGTGCCAGCAGCCGGGACGGATTCAATCAGCCCCAGCATTTT.

Many counts were recorded for this clonotype. The V and J genes are TRBV5-1 and TRBJ1-2, with 9 nucleotides matching TRBD1. The CDR3 extends over 14 amino acids. Germline values: CDR1 SGHRS, CDR2 YFSETQ. V was clipped by 4 bases and J by 3 bases; unmatched bases: 4. The DNA for the CDR3 is TGCGCCAGCAGCGGGACAGGGTATGACTATGGCTACACCTTC. Translation gives CASSGTGYDYGYTF.

J is TRBJ2-5 and V is TRBV7-2, with D perhaps TRBD2 (5 bases). Germline V lookup: CDR1 SGHTA, CDR2 FQGNSA. The CDR3 covers 13 residues. V dropped 5 bases and J dropped 6 bases, with 13 bases sitting between them. CDR3 nucleotide sequence: TGTGCCAGCAGCGCAGGACTGTCTCAGACCCAGTACTTC. This codes for CASSAGLSQTQYF.

The chain links TRBV20-1 to TRBJ2-3; D is unresolved. Trimming shortened V by 1 base and J by 0 bases, and 14 bases separated the two germline ends. The CDR3 is made up of 16 amino acids. Germline V gene sequence: CDR1 DFQATT, CDR2 SNEGSKA (reference sequence). CDR3 in amino acids: CSARGVGRWSTDTQYF. CDR3 DNA: TGCAGTGCTAGAGGGGTAGGCCGGTGGAGCACAGATACGCAGTATTTT.

This clonotype has only a few counts. This chain links TRBV12-3 or TRBV12-4 with TRBJ1-1; 8 nucleotides match TRBD1. There are 13 residues in the CDR3. Trimming cost V 8 bases and J 5 bases; bases outside gene matches: 7. This chain's CDR3 is CASLDRGKTEAFF. The CDR3, as DNA: TGTGCCAGCCTAGACAGGGGAAAAACTGAAGCTTTCTTT.